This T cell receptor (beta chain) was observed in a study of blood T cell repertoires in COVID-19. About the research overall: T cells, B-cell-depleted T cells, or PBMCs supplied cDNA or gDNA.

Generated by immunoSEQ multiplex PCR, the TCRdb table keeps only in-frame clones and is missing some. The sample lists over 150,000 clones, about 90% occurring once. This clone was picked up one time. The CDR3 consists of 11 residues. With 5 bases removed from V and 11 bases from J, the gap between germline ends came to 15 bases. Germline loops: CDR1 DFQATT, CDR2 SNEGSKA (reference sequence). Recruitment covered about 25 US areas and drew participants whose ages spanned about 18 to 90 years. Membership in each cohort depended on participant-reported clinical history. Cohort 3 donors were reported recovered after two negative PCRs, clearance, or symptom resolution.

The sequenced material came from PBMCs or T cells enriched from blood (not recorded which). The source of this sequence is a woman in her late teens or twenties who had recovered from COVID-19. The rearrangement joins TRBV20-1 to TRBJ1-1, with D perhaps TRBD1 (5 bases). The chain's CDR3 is CSAGPGSLAFF. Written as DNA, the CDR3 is TGCAGTGCTGGACCAGGGTCTTTGGCTTTCTTT.